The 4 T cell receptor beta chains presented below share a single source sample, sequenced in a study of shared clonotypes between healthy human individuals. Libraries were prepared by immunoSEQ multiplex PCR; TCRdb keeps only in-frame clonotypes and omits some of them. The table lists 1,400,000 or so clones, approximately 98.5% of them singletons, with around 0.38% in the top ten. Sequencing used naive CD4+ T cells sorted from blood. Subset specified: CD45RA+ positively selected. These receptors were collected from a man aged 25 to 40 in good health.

The CDR3 DNA follows: TGTGCCAGCGGTATTACCGCAACTAATGAAAAACTGTTTTTT. Translation: CASGITATNEKLFF. The V gene is TRBV2, the J gene TRBJ1-4; no clear D gene. V lost 8 bases to trimming and J lost 0 bases, with 10 bases between them. Germline V gene lookup returns CDR1 SNHLY and CDR2 FYNNEI. The CDR3 consists of 14 residues.

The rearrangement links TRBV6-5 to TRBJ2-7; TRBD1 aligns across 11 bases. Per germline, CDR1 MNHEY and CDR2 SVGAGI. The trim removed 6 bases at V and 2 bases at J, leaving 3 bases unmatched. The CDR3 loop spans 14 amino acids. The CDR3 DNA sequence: TGTGCCAGCAGGCTGGGACAGGGGGCCTACGAGCAGTACTTC. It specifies CASRLGQGAYEQYF.

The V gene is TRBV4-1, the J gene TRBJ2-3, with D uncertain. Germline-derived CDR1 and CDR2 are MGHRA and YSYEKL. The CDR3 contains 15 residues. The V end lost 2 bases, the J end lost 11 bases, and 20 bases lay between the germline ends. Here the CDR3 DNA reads TGCGCCAGCAGCCAAAATCCTCGGGTACAGCAGAAGCAGTATTTT. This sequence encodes CASSQNPRVQQKQYF.

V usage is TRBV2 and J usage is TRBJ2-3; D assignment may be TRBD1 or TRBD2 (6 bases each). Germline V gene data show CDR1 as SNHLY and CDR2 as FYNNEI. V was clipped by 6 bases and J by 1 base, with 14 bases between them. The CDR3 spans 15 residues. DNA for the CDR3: TGTGCCAGCAGGCCCGTGAGGGGGGGCACAGATACGCAGTATTTT. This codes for CASRPVRGGTDTQYF.